The table lists the clone carrying this T cell receptor beta chain with a count of one. The target antigen is unknown. This record belongs to a study of cytomegalovirus exposure and HLA in healthy donors. This table comes from immunoSEQ multiplex PCR, and its TCRdb copy is limited to in-frame clones, with some not included. This sample has some 90,000 clones; 96% occur once, and the top ten carry less than 0.8%. Study conclusions and caveats: Researchers catalogued roughly 150 TCR beta chains as cytomegalovirus-associated. Both high specificity and high sensitivity reportedly marked the classifier's diagnosis of cytomegalovirus status. Most TCR sequences were seen very rarely across donors, but some public TCRs occurred in many.

The V and J ends lost 0 bases and 7 bases, in that order; junction bases with no gene match: 4. Germline CDR1 and CDR2: SGHVS and FNYEAQ. This CDR3 has 14 amino acids. The sample taken for sequencing was PBMCs. This TCR derives from a man younger than 35 in good health and CMV-seronegative. V and J are TRBV7-6 and TRBJ1-1, with TRBD1 matching over 8 bases. DNA for the CDR3: TGTGCCAGCAGCTTAGCGTTGGGGACAGGTGAAGCTTTCTTT. Its translation: CASSLALGTGEAFF.